This T cell receptor (beta chain) was sequenced for a study of shared clonotypes between healthy human individuals. Naive CD45RA+ and memory CD45RA-negative subsets were split from CD4+ cells. The CDR3 contains 15 residues. Between the trimmed V and J ends, which lost 3 bases and 6 bases, there was a span of 17 bases. Germline CDR1 reads MGHDK; CDR2 reads SYGVNS. Several immunoSEQ plates held equal portions of the genomic DNA taken from each subset. Sorted-subset replicate PCR reactions contained 200 to 250 ng DNA, corresponding to roughly 29,000 T cell genomes. Generated by immunoSEQ multiplex PCR, the TCRdb table keeps only in-frame clones and is missing some. The table lists about 1.1 million clones, about 72% of them singletons, with 0.85% to 1% in the top ten.

The clonotype originates from a man aged 18 to 29 in good health. Some clones in this sample may be carry-over from other donors' samples. The sample taken for sequencing was memory CD4+ T cells from PBMCs. Noted subset: CD45RA-negative fraction. This chain connects TRBV25-1 to TRBJ1-1, with D uncertain. The CDR3 coding sequence is TGTGCCAGCAGTGAGTATAACGGACCGCGGGCTGAAGCTTTCTTT. Amino acids: CASSEYNGPRAEAFF. Based on the CDR3 plus reference TRBV25-1 and TRBJ1-1, the full variable domain is EADIYQTPRYLVIGTGKKITLECSQTMGHDKMYWYQQDPGMELHLIHYSYGVNSTEKGDLSSESTVSRIRTEHFPLTLESARPSHTSQYLCASSEYNGPRAEAFFGQGTRLTVV.